Listed here are 16 T cell receptor beta chains from one sample, sequenced in a study of cytomegalovirus exposure and HLA in healthy donors. A multiplex PCR was run with 60 Vbeta primers and 13 Jbeta primers. Profiled with immunoSEQ multiplex PCR; TCRdb holds only in-frame clones, not every one. The sample records about 73,000 clones, less than 85% being singletons. The specimen sequenced was PBMCs. The receptor source for this set is a male donor in good health and CMV-seronegative.

The V gene is TRBV6-4, the J gene TRBJ2-3, with 9 nucleotides matching TRBD1. The CDR3 sequence is 13 residues long. Germline loops: CDR1 MRHNA, CDR2 SNTAGT. Germline trimming cut 10 bases from V and 2 bases from J; bases unmatched to any gene: 4. The CDR3 region has the DNA TGTGCCACGGGACAGGGACACACAGATACGCAGTATTTT. As protein: CATGQGHTDTQYF.

J is TRBJ2-7 and V is TRBV30, with TRBD2 identical over 11 bases. The germline V gene encodes CDR1 GTSNPN and CDR2 SVGIG (reference sequence). V was pared by 2 bases and J by 6 bases, with 12 bases of the junction left unmatched. There are 16 residues in the CDR3. The CDR3 region is CAWSILAGGPRSEQYF. The CDR3 DNA sequence: TGTGCCTGGAGTATTTTAGCGGGAGGGCCTAGGAGCGAGCAGTACTTC.

V gene TRBV2 combines with J gene TRBJ2-3; 7 positions match TRBD2. The V segment lost 8 bases and the J segment 4 bases; nucleotides outside the gene matches: 9. The CDR3 spans 14 residues. Germline V lookup: CDR1 SNHLY, CDR2 FYNNEI. In nucleotides, the CDR3 is TGTGCCAGCGGTGGCCTAGCGGAACCAGATACGCAGTATTTT. Its protein is CASGGLAEPDTQYF.

This sequence joins TRBV30 and TRBJ2-3; 8 bases match TRBD1. CDR3 length: 17 residues. The germline V gene has CDR1 GTSNPN and CDR2 SVGIG (reference sequence). V trimming: 3 bases; J trimming: 6 bases; junction bases outside the gene matches: 17. CDR3 loop: CAWSEMPGQGHWDTQYF. The DNA for the CDR3 is TGTGCCTGGAGCGAGATGCCCGGACAGGGCCATTGGGATACGCAGTATTTT.

This clone was recorded a few times. This rearrangement joins TRBV4-1 to TRBJ1-2, with D tentatively TRBD1 (6 bases). CDR1 and CDR2 (germline): MGHRA, YSYEKL. Trimming pared 0 bases from V and 2 bases from J, leaving 19 bases between. The CDR3 sequence is 18 residues long. CDR3 region: CASSQDMGARDPNYGYTF. CDR3 in DNA: TGCGCCAGCAGCCAAGATATGGGGGCCAGGGATCCGAACTATGGCTACACCTTC.

Of note for this clone: A read error may account for a junction end that differs from germline. The J gene is TRBJ1-1, the V gene TRBV6-1; the D is unclear. Germline V gene lookup returns CDR1 MNHNS and CDR2 SASEGT. This CDR3 has 10 amino acids. CDR3 bases: TGTGCCAGCAGGCTAGAGTCGGCTCTCTTT. Its protein is CASRLESALF.

The gene calls are TRBV15 and TRBJ2-7; 7 bases align to TRBD1. This CDR3 has 13 amino acids. V lost 6 bases to trimming and J lost 7 bases; unmatched junction nucleotides: 9. Germline loops: CDR1 LNHNV, CDR2 YYDKDF (reference sequence). In DNA form, the CDR3 reads TGTGCCACCAGTCGGGACAGATTGATGGAGCAGTACTTC. This gives the protein CATSRDRLMEQYF.

The J gene is TRBJ2-6, the V gene TRBV6-4; D is possibly TRBD1 (6 bases). This CDR3 has 17 amino acids. Trimming removed 2 bases at V and 0 bases at J, with 11 bases between. Looked up from germline, CDR1 is MRHNA and CDR2 is SNTAGT. Written as DNA, the CDR3 is TGTGCCAGCAGTGACGGGGGACAAACCTCTGGGGCCAACGTCCTGACTTTC. It yields the protein CASSDGGQTSGANVLTF.

The chain carries TRBV28 and TRBJ2-3; 8 nucleotides match TRBD2. The CDR3 has 15 residues. Looked up from germline, CDR1 is MDHEN and CDR2 is SYDVKM. V was pared by 5 bases and J by 2 bases, with 6 bases of the junction left unmatched. The chain's CDR3 is CASSKMTSDTDTQYF. CDR3 nucleotides: TGTGCCAGCAGTAAAATGACTAGCGACACAGATACGCAGTATTTT.

Turning to this clone: Relative to the germline gene, one junction end is altered; a read error may explain this. CDR3 amino acids: CSSDVGTSGYTF. The CDR3, as DNA: TGTTCCAGCGATGTGGGGACAAGTGGCTACACCTTC. The chain is built from TRBV7-9 and TRBJ1-2; D is perhaps TRBD1 (6 bases). CDR1 and CDR2 (germline): SEHNR, FQNEAQ (reference sequence). The CDR3 has 12 amino acids.

Comments on this clone: One end of the junction fails to match germline, which may point to a read error. Within the sample, other DNA sequences also encode this same CDR3. The DNA for the CDR3 is TGCGCCAGCAGTGTAGGGGACTACCCCTACGAGCAGTACTTC. Protein product: CASSVGDYPYEQYF. The genes are TRBV6-1 and TRBJ2-7; TRBD2 matches 7 bases. This CDR3 is built from 14 residues. From germline, CDR1 is MNHNS and CDR2 SASEGT.

To note about this clone: The junction shows a germline mismatch at one end, possibly a read error. V and J are TRBV27 and TRBJ1-5; TRBD1 might be the D (6 bases). The germline V gene encodes CDR1 MNHEY and CDR2 SMNVEV (reference sequence). The CDR3 is 17 amino acids. CDR3 in DNA: TGTGCCAGCAGTCCCGGGACACCGCTCCTTGGCAATCAGCCCCAGAATTTT. Translating gives CASSPGTPLLGNQPQNF.

The V and J genes are TRBV28 and TRBJ2-7, with D perhaps matching TRBD1 (6 bases). V was clipped by 3 bases and J by 5 bases, with 14 bases between them. CDR3 length equals 14 residues. The germline gives CDR1 MDHEN, CDR2 SYDVKM. The CDR3 spells CASSFRQGSNEQYF. CDR3 DNA: TGTGCCAGCAGTTTCCGGCAGGGGTCCAACGAGCAGTACTTC.

The chain is built from TRBV7-2 and TRBJ1-1, with D possibly being TRBD1 (5 bases). Germline assignment: CDR1 SGHTA and CDR2 FQGNSA. The ends were cut back, 10 bases at V and 1 base at J, with 16 bases in the middle. The CDR3 runs to 14 residues. The CDR3 DNA follows: TGTGCCACCGCTGGGGGGGGATCGAACACTGAAGCTTTCTTT. Its protein product is CATAGGGSNTEAFF.

This clone is a singleton in its sample. The rearrangement joins TRBV11-3 to TRBJ2-3; D may be TRBD1 (5 bases). CDR1 and CDR2 from the germline V gene are SGHNT and YENEEA. The CDR3 has 16 residues. Deletions cut 5 bases from V and 2 bases from J, with 17 bases between. For the CDR3, the DNA is TGTGCCAGCAGCCAGGGTCTTAGACTTACCACAGATACGCAGTATTTT. Its translation: CASSQGLRLTTDTQYF.

This rearrangement joins TRBV4-1 to TRBJ1-2; no clear D. Trimming removed 1 base from V and 3 bases from J, with 6 bases in between. CDR3 size: 13 residues. Germline V gene data show CDR1 as MGHRA and CDR2 as YSYEKL. The CDR3 reads CASSQGGHYGYTF. The CDR3 region has the DNA TGCGCCAGCAGCCAAGGCGGCCACTATGGCTACACCTTC.